Presented here are 8 T cell receptor beta chains from one specimen sequenced in a study of identical twins. TCRdb fed the 5' RACE reads into MiXCR, producing one record per CDR3 protein. This sample has around 570,000 distinct CDR3 sequences; over 8.5% occur once, and the top ten carry 2.5% to 3.5%. In addition, the sample was reused for a study of yellow fever vaccine responses in identical twins.

Sequenced material: PBMCs. These receptors originate from a woman under 30 in good health.

This clonotype was seen at least ten times. CDR3 in DNA: TGTGCCAGCAGCTCCATGGGGGGTCTTTACGAGCAGTACTTC. It specifies CASSSMGGLYEQYF. The chain uses TRBV7-9 and TRBJ2-7; TRBD2 might be the D (6 bases). Trimming shortened V by 4 bases and J by 4 bases, and 14 bases separated the two germline ends. The V gene's germline CDR1 is SEHNR and CDR2 FQNEAQ (reference sequence). The CDR3 length is 14 residues. Variable domain in full (rest from reference TRBV7-9 and TRBJ2-7): DTGVSQNPRHKITKRGQNVTFRCDPISEHNRLYWYRQTLGQGPEFLTYFQNEAQLEKSRLLSDRFSAERPKGSFSTLEIQRTEQGDSAMYLCASSSMGGLYEQYFGPGTRLTVT.

The table lists this clonotype with many counts. The rearrangement uses TRBV4-1 and TRBJ2-5; D tentatively fits TRBD1 or TRBD2 (5 bases each). Trimming cost V 2 bases and J 4 bases, with 14 bases left between them. CDR1 and CDR2 (germline): MGHRA, YSYEKL. The length of the CDR3 is 15 residues. The CDR3 DNA sequence: TGCGCCAGCAGCCAACAGACGTATGGGGGAGAGACCCAGTACTTC. The encoded protein is CASSQQTYGGETQYF.

In its sample, this clonotype was seen many times. The rearrangement uses TRBV29-1 and TRBJ2-5, with D possibly TRBD1 on 5 matching bases. The CDR3 spans 12 residues. Germline V gene sequence: CDR1 SQVTM, CDR2 ANQGSEA. V was clipped by 0 bases and J by 4 bases, with 6 bases between them. CDR3 sequence: CSVEETVETQYF. The CDR3 DNA reads as TGCAGCGTTGAAGAGACAGTAGAGACCCAGTACTTC.

Worth noting for this clonotype: This could be a read error, since a much larger clone is one nucleotide away. The chain joins TRBV5-1 to TRBJ2-7; the match to TRBD1 covers 7 bases. Losses at the gene ends were 4 bases for V and 2 bases for J; bases not matched to a gene: 9. Germline CDR1 SGHRS, CDR2 YFSETQ. The CDR3 runs to 15 residues. This CDR3 reads CASSLLTGKPYEQYF. CDR3 nucleotides: TGCGCCAGCAGCCTTCTGACAGGGAAACCCTACGAGCAGTACTTC.

In this sample, this clonotype turned up a few times. The chain recombines TRBV20-1 with TRBJ2-7; D tentatively fits TRBD1 or TRBD2 (6 bases each). The germline V gene encodes CDR1 DFQATT and CDR2 SNEGSKA (reference sequence). This CDR3 spans 12 amino acids. In DNA, the CDR3 is TGCAGCGGGGGCCTCTTCCATTACGAGCAGTACTTC. This sequence encodes CSGGLFHYEQYF.

The V gene is TRBV20-1, the J gene TRBJ2-7; weak D call: TRBD2 (6 bases). In germline, CDR1 is DFQATT, CDR2 SNEGSKA (reference sequence). The V end was cut by 5 bases, the J end by 2 bases, with 13 bases between. This CDR3 spans 13 amino acids. The CDR3 spells CSAVAGPPYEQYF. The CDR3 DNA sequence: TGCAGTGCTGTTGCGGGACCCCCCTACGAGCAGTACTTC.

The rearrangement links TRBV7-9 to TRBJ2-1, with TRBD1 matching over 7 bases. The CDR3 has 15 amino acids. J gave up 8 bases and V 1 base, and 8 bases lay outside the gene matches. CDR1 and CDR2 from the germline V gene are SEHNR and FQNEAQ (reference sequence). This chain's CDR3 is CASSLGLGTDDEQFF. The CDR3 DNA sequence: TGTGCCAGCAGCTTAGGACTGGGGACAGACGATGAGCAGTTCTTC.

This clonotype came up many times. J is TRBJ2-1 and V is TRBV28; D is unclear. V was shortened by 2 bases and J by 4 bases, with 6 bases between the two germline ends. The V gene's germline CDR1 is MDHEN and CDR2 SYDVKM. This CDR3 region has 13 residues. The CDR3 nucleotides are TGTGCCAGCAGTTTACTCCAGTACAATGAGCAGTTCTTC. Translating it yields CASSLLQYNEQFF. Full variable domain (missing parts from reference TRBV28 and TRBJ2-1): DVKVTQSSRYLVKRTGEKVFLECVQDMDHENMFWYRQDPGLGLRLIYFSYDVKMKEKGDIPEGYSVSREKKERFSLILESASTNQTSMYLCASSLLQYNEQFFGPGTRLTVL.